This T cell receptor (beta chain) was sequenced in a study of cytotoxic CD8 clonotypes in ibrutinib-treated CLL. Study as a whole: Investigators reported some 25 partial and 2 complete responses; after median roughly 70 months, about 15 patients remained remitted and some 12 progressed.

Profiled with immunoSEQ multiplex PCR; TCRdb holds only in-frame clones, not every one. The repertoire holds about 200,000 clones, with 60% to 80% as singletons. Around 2 micrograms of genomic DNA from cryopreserved PBMCs went into TCR beta libraries. This clone was observed a handful of times. Germline V gives CDR1 ENHRY, CDR2 SYGVKD. V trimming: 7 bases; J trimming: 8 bases; junction bases outside the gene matches: 2. The CDR3 has 12 amino acids. This receptor was identified in a human donor with chronic lymphocytic leukemia. Sequences were derived from PBMCs, sampled after 12 months of ibrutinib treatment. V usage is TRBV10-3 and J usage is TRBJ1-6, with 7 bases identical to TRBD1. CDR3 nucleotides: TGTGCCATCAAAGGGGGCGATTCACCCCTCCACTTT. Translation: CAIKGGDSPLHF.